This passage covers 21 T cell receptor beta chains from one sample sequenced in a study of T-cell reconstitution after alpha-beta-depleted transplantation in children (dated by TCRdb to about 2016). Preparation of the library involved PCR. TCRdb names Illumina HiSeq 2500 as the instrument used. To normalize quantification of the TCRbeta repertoire, the TCR libraries were built with molecular barcoding that relied on unique molecular identifiers. In-frame beta chains were kept once TCRdb had trimmed the public reads at Q25 with fastp and called clones with MiXCR. Each CDR3 protein gets just one entry, which takes the most common genes and DNA from the rows behind it. This sample comprises 100,000 to 130,000 distinct CDR3 sequences, around 6.4% of them detected only once. Of the sample, roughly 23% falls within the top ten clones. This specimen's treatment or condition label, interpreted: allogeneic hematopoietic cell transplantation with graft depleted of TCRalphabeta T cells and CD19 B cells.

The sequencing used PBMCs, mostly from graft donor cells, collected 360 days after TCRalphabeta/CD19-depleted stem cell transplant. The source of these receptors is a male patient aged 2-15 years who had a stem cell transplant for acute lymphoblastic leukemia, so the T cells may come from the graft donor.

This clonotype was seen ten or more times. V is TRBV7-2 and J is TRBJ1-2; D is unclear. Germline V gives CDR1 SGHTA, CDR2 FQGNSA. There are 13 residues in the CDR3. The V end lost 4 bases, the J end lost 2 bases, and 8 bases lay between the germline ends. CDR3 nucleotide sequence: TGTGCCAGCAGCTCCAAAACGAACTATGGCTACACCTTC. Its protein product is CASSSKTNYGYTF.

This clonotype was found many times. V gene TRBV30 combines with J gene TRBJ1-1; no clear D gene. CDR1 is GTSNPN and CDR2 is SVGIG in the germline V gene (reference sequence). This CDR3 has 12 amino acids. The germline V and J ends were trimmed by 2 bases and 10 bases, with 14 bases remaining between them. CDR3 loop: CAWSSQKVRAFF. The CDR3 DNA sequence: TGTGCCTGGAGTAGTCAGAAAGTTCGAGCTTTCTTT.

As for this clonotype: Sequence at one end of the junction differs from germline and may be a read error. V is TRBV11-2 and J is TRBJ2-6; the D gene is possibly TRBD1 (6 bases). Per the germline V gene, CDR1 is SGHAT and CDR2 is FQNNGV. The CDR3 is 18 residues long. The CDR3 spells CTSSFPSYRQVRANVLTF. The CDR3 bases are TGTACCAGCAGCTTTCCTTCTTATCGACAGGTCCGGGCCAACGTCCTGACTTTC.

This clonotype showed up just a few times. This chain connects TRBV6-1 to TRBJ1-2; TRBD1 aligns across 7 bases. The germline V gene has CDR1 MNHNS and CDR2 SASEGT. With 6 bases clipped from V and 2 bases from J, the junction kept 18 bases outside the gene matches. This CDR3 spans 18 amino acids. The CDR3 coding sequence is TGTGCCAGCAGGGCCACAGGGGTTATGGCATCGGGGAACTATGGCTACACCTTC. This codes for CASRATGVMASGNYGYTF.

At least ten counts were recorded for this clonotype. The J gene is TRBJ2-7, the V gene TRBV27; 9 bases are a match to TRBD1. Germline loops: CDR1 MNHEY, CDR2 SMNVEV (reference sequence). The junction had 3 bases not matched to a gene; V was cut back by 0 bases and J by 0 bases. The CDR3 consists of 16 residues. The CDR3 DNA reads as TGTGCCAGCAGTTTATCGGGACAGGGTAGCTCCTACGAGCAGTACTTC. Its protein product is CASSLSGQGSSYEQYF.

This sequence joins TRBV5-1 and TRBJ2-3; no clear D gene. The CDR3 has 16 amino acids. Deletions cut 1 base from V and 1 base from J, with 13 bases between. CDR1 is SGHRS, CDR2 YFSETQ, per germline. CDR3 DNA: TGCGCCAGCAGCTTGTCTCCAGACACCGGCACAGATACGCAGTATTTT. Protein product: CASSLSPDTGTDTQYF.

In this sample, this clonotype turned up many times. The CDR3 nucleotides are TGTGCCAGCAAACCCCGGGGCCGTCAAGAGACCCAGTACTTC. It is translated as CASKPRGRQETQYF. This sequence joins TRBV27 and TRBJ2-5; D possibly uses TRBD1 or TRBD2 (5 bases each). Trimming left V 7 bases short and J 2 bases short, with 14 bases between. Germline V lookup: CDR1 MNHEY, CDR2 SMNVEV (reference sequence). The CDR3 extends over 14 amino acids.

The V and J genes are TRBV4-2 and TRBJ1-1; no clear D gene. Germline CDR1 and CDR2: LGHNA and YNFKEQ. This CDR3 spans 16 amino acids. Trimming shortened V by 4 bases and J by 2 bases, and 17 bases separated the two germline ends. CDR3 sequence (DNA): TGTGCCAGCAGCCGAGAAGGCGTACGGTTCAACACTGAAGCTTTCTTT. This sequence encodes CASSREGVRFNTEAFF.

This clonotype was counted many times. The genes are TRBV10-3 and TRBJ2-7, with 10 positions matching TRBD1. Germline V gives CDR1 ENHRY, CDR2 SYGVKD. The CDR3 length is 14 residues. V shed 6 bases, J shed 5 bases, and the junction held 7 bases outside the gene matches. The CDR3 nucleotides read TGTGCCATCAGGGGGACAGGGGCGGTAGACGAGCAGTACTTC. Amino acids: CAIRGTGAVDEQYF.

This clonotype has a count of ten or more. J is TRBJ2-5 and V is TRBV12-3 or TRBV12-4, with D tentatively TRBD1 or TRBD2 (6 bases each). The germline V and J ends were trimmed by 7 bases and 5 bases, with 11 bases remaining between them. This CDR3 comprises 12 residues. CDR3 residues: CASKGGLETQYF. Written as DNA, the CDR3 is TGTGCCAGCAAAGGGGGGCTCGAGACCCAGTACTTC.

The table lists this clonotype with many counts. The chain joins TRBV7-6 to TRBJ2-2; 11 bases fit TRBD2. The germline CDR1 and CDR2 sequences are SGHVS and FNYEAQ. Losses at the gene ends were 2 bases for V and 6 bases for J; bases not matched to a gene: 2. CDR3 length equals 15 residues. CDR3 residues: CASSLTSGGAGELFF. DNA of the CDR3: TGTGCCAGCAGCTTAACTAGCGGGGGTGCCGGGGAGCTGTTTTTT.

This clonotype was seen many times. The chain combines TRBV28 with TRBJ2-7; D gene ambiguous. The germline CDR1 and CDR2 sequences are MDHEN and SYDVKM. V was pared by 5 bases and J by 1 base, with 6 bases between. The CDR3 consists of 12 residues. The CDR3 loop reads CASSPLSYEQYF. The CDR3 region has the DNA TGTGCCAGCAGTCCCCTTTCCTACGAGCAGTACTTC.

This clonotype was counted ten times or more. The chain has TRBV4-2 and TRBJ2-5; D possibly uses TRBD1 or TRBD2 (5 bases each). CDR3 length: 17 residues. CDR1 is LGHNA, CDR2 YNFKEQ, per germline. V was clipped by 4 bases and J by 1 base, with 19 bases between them. The CDR3 reads CASSLIGLGAVQETQYF. In nucleotides, the CDR3 is TGTGCCAGCAGCCTCATTGGACTCGGGGCCGTCCAAGAGACCCAGTACTTC.

This clonotype occurred many times. The V gene is TRBV4-1, the J gene TRBJ2-2; unclear D gene. Per the germline V gene, CDR1 is MGHRA and CDR2 is YSYEKL. Trimming left V 8 bases short and J 3 bases short, with 7 bases between. The CDR3 is 12 amino acids. Written as DNA, the CDR3 is TGCGCCAGCTTTAGTTACACCGGGGAGCTGTTTTTT. Translating gives CASFSYTGELFF.

J is TRBJ2-2 and V is TRBV12-3 or TRBV12-4, with 11 bases that match TRBD2. After removal of 4 bases from V and 7 bases from J, the junction contained 11 bases not matched to a gene. The CDR3 length is 17 residues. As DNA, the CDR3 is TGTGCCAGCAGTTACAGCCTACTAGCGGGAGCGGGCGGGGAGCTGTTTTTT. This translates into CASSYSLLAGAGGELFF.

This clonotype was counted at least ten times. For the CDR3, the DNA is TGTGCCAGCAGCTTAGCGGGGGGGCTGTACAATGAGCAGTTCTTC. This encodes CASSLAGGLYNEQFF. The chain combines TRBV7-2 with TRBJ2-1, with TRBD2 as a possible D gene (7 bases). The CDR3 contains 15 residues. Looked up from germline, CDR1 is SGHTA and CDR2 is FQGNSA. V shed 0 bases and J shed 4 bases, with 10 bases lying between them.

At least ten counts were recorded for this clonotype. The chain has TRBV27 and TRBJ2-7; TRBD2 might be the D (6 bases). The CDR3 length is 13 residues. CDR1 and CDR2 (germline): MNHEY, SMNVEV (reference sequence). Trimming pared 3 bases from V and 5 bases from J, leaving 11 bases between. The CDR3 DNA follows: TGTGCCAGCAGTTTGTGGAGGGCGGACGAGCAGTACTTC. It translates to CASSLWRADEQYF.

This clonotype showed up many times. The chain links TRBV4-3 to TRBJ2-7; D could derive from TRBD1 or TRBD2 (7 bases each). Per the germline V gene, CDR1 is LGHNA and CDR2 is YSLEER. Trimming removed 4 bases from V and 4 bases from J, with 14 bases in between. This CDR3 region has 14 residues. Written as DNA, the CDR3 is TGCGCCAGCAGCCCAGGGCAGGGGGGGTACGAGCAGTACTTC. The encoded protein is CASSPGQGGYEQYF.

This clonotype was detected many times. The V and J genes are TRBV15 and TRBJ1-3; possible D gene TRBD1, 5 bases. V dropped 8 bases and J dropped 0 bases, with 11 bases sitting between them. Germline V gene data show CDR1 as LNHNV and CDR2 as YYDKDF (reference sequence). The CDR3 loop spans 14 amino acids. CDR3 sequence reads: CATRVRGSGNTIYF. For the CDR3, the DNA is TGTGCCACCCGCGTTAGGGGCTCTGGAAACACCATATATTTT.

This clonotype was recorded many times. The V gene is TRBV4-1, the J gene TRBJ2-3; D tentatively reads TRBD1 or TRBD2 (6 bases each). V lost 1 base and J 4 bases, leaving 9 bases between the germline ends. The CDR3 totals 14 residues. CDR1 and CDR2 (germline): MGHRA, YSYEKL. CDR3 DNA sequence: TGCGCCAGCAGCCAAGCGGGGGCAGCAGATACGCAGTATTTT. The encoded protein is CASSQAGAADTQYF.

This chain uses TRBV20-1 with TRBJ2-7; D is unresolved. This CDR3 is 12 amino acids long. CDR1 DFQATT and CDR2 SNEGSKA come from the germline V gene (reference sequence). V dropped 0 bases and J dropped 1 base, with 4 bases sitting between them. This CDR3 is CSAREASYEQYF. The CDR3 DNA reads TGCAGTGCTAGAGAGGCTTCCTACGAGCAGTACTTC.